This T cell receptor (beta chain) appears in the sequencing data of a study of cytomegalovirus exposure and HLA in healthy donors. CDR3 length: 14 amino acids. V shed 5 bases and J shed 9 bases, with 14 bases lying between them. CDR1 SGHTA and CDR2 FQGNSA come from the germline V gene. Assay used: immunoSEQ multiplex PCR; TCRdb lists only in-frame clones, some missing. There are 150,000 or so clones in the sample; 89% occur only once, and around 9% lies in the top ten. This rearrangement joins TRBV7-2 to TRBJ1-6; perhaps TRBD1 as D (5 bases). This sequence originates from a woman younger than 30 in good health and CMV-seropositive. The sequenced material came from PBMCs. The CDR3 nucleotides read TGTGCCAGCAGCCCGACCGTTAGGGGTTCACCCCTCCACTTT. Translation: CASSPTVRGSPLHF.